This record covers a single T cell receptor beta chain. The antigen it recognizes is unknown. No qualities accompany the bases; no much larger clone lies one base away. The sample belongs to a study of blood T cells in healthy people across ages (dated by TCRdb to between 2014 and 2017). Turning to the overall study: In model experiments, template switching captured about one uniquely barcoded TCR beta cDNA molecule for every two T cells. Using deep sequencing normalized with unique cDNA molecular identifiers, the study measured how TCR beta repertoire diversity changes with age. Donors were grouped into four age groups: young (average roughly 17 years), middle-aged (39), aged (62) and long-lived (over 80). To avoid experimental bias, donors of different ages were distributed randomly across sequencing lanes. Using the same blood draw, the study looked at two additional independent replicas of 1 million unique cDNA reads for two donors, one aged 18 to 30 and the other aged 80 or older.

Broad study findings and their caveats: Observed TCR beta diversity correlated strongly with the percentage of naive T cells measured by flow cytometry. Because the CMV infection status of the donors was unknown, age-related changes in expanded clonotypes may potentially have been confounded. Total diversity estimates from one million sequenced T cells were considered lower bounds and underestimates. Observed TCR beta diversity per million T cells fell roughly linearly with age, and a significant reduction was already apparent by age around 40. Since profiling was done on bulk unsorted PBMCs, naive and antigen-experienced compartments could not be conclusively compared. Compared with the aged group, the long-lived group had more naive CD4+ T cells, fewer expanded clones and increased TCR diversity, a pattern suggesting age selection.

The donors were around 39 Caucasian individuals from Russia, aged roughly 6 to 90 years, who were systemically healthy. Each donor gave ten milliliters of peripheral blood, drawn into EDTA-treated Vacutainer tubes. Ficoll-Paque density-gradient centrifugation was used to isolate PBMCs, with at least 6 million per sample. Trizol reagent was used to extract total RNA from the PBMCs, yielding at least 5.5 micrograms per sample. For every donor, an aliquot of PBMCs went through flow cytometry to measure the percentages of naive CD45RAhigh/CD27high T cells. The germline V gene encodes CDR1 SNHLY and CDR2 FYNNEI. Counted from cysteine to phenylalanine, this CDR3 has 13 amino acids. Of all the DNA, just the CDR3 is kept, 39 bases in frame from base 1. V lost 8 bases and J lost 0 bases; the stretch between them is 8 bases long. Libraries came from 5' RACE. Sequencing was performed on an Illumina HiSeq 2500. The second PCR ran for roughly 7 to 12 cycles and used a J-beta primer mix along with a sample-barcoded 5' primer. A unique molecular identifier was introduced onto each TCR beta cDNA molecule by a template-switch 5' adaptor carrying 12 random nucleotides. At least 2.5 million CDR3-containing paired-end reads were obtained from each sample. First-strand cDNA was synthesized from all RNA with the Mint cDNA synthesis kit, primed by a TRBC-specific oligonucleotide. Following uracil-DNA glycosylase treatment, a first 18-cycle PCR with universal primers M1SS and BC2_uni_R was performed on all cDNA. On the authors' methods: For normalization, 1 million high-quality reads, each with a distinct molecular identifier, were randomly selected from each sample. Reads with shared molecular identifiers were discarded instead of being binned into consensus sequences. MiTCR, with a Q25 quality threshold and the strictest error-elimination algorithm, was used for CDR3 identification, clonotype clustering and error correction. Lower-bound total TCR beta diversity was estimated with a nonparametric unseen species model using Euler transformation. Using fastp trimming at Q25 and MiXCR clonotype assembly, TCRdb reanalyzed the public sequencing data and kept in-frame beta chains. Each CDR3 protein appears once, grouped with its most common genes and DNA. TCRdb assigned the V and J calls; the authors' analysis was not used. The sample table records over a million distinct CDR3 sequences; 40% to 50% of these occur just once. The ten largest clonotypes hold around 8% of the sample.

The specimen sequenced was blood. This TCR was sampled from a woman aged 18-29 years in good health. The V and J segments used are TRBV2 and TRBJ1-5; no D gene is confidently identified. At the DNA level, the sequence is TGTGCCAGCGCGAGTTATAGCAATCAGCCCCAGCATTTT. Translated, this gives CASASYSNQPQHF.